This T cell receptor beta chain was captured by sequencing in a study of blood T cell repertoires in COVID-19. At the level of the study: Acute and convalescent COVID-19 specimens originated in the United States, Italy and Spain.

The V gene's germline CDR1 is SQVTM and CDR2 ANQGSEA. The V end was cut by 7 bases, the J end by 0 bases, with 15 bases between. The CDR3 runs to 14 residues. Measured with immunoSEQ multiplex PCR; TCRdb has only the in-frame clones, and not every one. The sample lists fewer than 500,000 clones; around 89% were seen once. All enrollees were about 18 to 90 years old and from 20 to 30 US areas. Assignment of participants to cohorts was predicated upon participant-reported clinical history. V is TRBV29-1 and J is TRBJ2-5; a weak D match, TRBD1 (5 bases). Sequenced material: PBMCs or T cells enriched from blood (not recorded which). This sequence originates from a man aged 25 to 40 who had recovered from COVID-19. CDR3 in DNA: TGCAGCGCTAGGACATTTAAGGACCAAGAGACCCAGTACTTC. This sequence encodes CSARTFKDQETQYF.